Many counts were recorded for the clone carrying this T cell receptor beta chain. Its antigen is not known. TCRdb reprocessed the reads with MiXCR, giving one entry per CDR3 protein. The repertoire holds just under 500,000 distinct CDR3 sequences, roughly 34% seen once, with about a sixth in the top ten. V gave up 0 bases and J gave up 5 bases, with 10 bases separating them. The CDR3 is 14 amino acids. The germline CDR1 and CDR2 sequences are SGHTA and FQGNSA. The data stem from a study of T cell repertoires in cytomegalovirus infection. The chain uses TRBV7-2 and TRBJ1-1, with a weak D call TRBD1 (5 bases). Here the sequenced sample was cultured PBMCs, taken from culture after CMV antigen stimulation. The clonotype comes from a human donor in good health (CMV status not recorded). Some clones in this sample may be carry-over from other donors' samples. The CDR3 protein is CASSLAGGRTEAFF. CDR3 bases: TGTGCCAGCAGCTTAGCGGGGGGAAGGACTGAAGCTTTCTTT.